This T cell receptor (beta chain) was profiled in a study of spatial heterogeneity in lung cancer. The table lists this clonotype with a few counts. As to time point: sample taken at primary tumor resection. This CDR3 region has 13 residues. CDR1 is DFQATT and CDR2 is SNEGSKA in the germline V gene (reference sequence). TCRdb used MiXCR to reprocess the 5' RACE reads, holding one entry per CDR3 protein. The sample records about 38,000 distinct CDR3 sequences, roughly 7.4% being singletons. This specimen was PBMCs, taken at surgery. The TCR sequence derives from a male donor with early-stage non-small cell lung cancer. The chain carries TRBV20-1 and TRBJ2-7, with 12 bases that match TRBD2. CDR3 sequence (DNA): TGCAGTGCTAGGACTAGCGGGAGTAGCGAGCAGCACGTC. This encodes CSARTSGSSEQHV.